The source of this TCR beta chain is a study of blood T cell repertoires in COVID-19. Study-level background: Nucleic acid was either cDNA or gDNA, and it came from T cells, B-cell-depleted T cells, or PBMCs.

As handled by the study authors: By means of reference gene primer amplification, nucleated cell counts were estimated. This table comes from immunoSEQ multiplex PCR, and its TCRdb copy is limited to in-frame clones, with some not included. Clone size and the V and J calls come from that table; the DNA yielded D and trimming. Of about 190,000 clones listed, approximately 90% were seen once; the top ten hold around 1.1%. Germline assignment: CDR1 MNHNS and CDR2 SASEGT. The CDR3 length is 16 residues. Trimming cost V 1 base and J 6 bases; bases outside gene matches: 7. The sequencing input was peripheral blood. The chain recombines TRBV6-1 with TRBJ1-5, with 9 nucleotides matching TRBD1. The sequence was collected from a man in his thirties or forties with acute or convalescent COVID-19. The CDR3 region has the DNA TGTGCCAGCAGTGAAGGTCCACAGGGGGCCGGTCAGCCCCAGCATTTT. It codes for CASSEGPQGAGQPQHF.